These 2 T cell receptor beta chains originate from one sample sequenced in a study of shared clonotypes between healthy human individuals. The data were produced by immunoSEQ multiplex PCR, yet TCRdb's version contains in-frame clones alone and is incomplete. The sample comprises approximately 600,000 clones, about 95% of which are singletons, and over 0.095% rests with the top ten. Naive CD8 cells, CD45RO-negative and positively selected for CCR7, excluded terminally differentiated effector memory CD45RA+ cells. Sequenced: naive CD8+ T cells sorted from blood. The receptors were gathered from a woman aged 25-40 years in good health.

The chain is built from TRBV9 and TRBJ1-3, with 9 bases fitting TRBD1. Germline V lookup: CDR1 SGDLS, CDR2 YYNGEE. The trim removed 4 bases at V and 4 bases at J, leaving 3 bases unmatched. The CDR3 is 14 amino acids. The CDR3 DNA reads TGTGCCAGCAGCCCGGGACAGGGAGGAAACACCATATATTTT. It codes for CASSPGQGGNTIYF.

The chain joins TRBV13 to TRBJ1-1; 9 nucleotides line up with TRBD1. V was pared by 5 bases and J by 0 bases, with 4 bases of the junction left unmatched. Germline V gives CDR1 PRHDT, CDR2 FYEKMQ (reference sequence). CDR3 length equals 15 residues. The CDR3 DNA sequence: TGTGCCAGCAGCGCGACAGGGGGAATGAACACTGAAGCTTTCTTT. Translation gives CASSATGGMNTEAFF.